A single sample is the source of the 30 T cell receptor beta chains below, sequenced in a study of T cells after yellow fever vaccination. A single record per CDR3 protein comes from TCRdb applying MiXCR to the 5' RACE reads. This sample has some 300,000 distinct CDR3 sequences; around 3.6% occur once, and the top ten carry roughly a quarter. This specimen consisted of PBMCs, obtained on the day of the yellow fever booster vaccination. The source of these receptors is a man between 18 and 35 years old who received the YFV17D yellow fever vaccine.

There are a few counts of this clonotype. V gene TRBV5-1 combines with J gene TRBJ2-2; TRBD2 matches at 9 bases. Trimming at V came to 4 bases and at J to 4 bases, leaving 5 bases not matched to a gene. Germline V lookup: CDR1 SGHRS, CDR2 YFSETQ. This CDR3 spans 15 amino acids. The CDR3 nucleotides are TGCGCCAGCAGCCGCGGGGGGGACCGCACCGGGGAGCTGTTTTTT. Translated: CASSRGGDRTGELFF.

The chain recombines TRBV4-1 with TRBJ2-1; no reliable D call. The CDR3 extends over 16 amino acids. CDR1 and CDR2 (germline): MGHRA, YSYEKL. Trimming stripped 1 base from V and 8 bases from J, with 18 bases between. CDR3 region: CASSQGYANSIHEQFF. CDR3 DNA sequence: TGCGCCAGCAGCCAAGGTTATGCGAATAGCATCCATGAGCAGTTCTTC.

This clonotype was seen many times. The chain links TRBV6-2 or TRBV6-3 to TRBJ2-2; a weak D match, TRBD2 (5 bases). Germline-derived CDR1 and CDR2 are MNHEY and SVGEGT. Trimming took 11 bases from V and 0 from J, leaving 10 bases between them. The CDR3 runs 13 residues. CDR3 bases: TGTGCCGCAATGGAGGCGAACACCGGGGAGCTGTTTTTT. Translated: CAAMEANTGELFF.

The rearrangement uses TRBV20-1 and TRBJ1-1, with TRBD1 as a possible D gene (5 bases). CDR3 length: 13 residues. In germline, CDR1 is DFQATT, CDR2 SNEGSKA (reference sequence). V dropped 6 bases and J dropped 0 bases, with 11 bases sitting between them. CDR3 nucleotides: TGCAGTGCCGGGGGACCTATGAACACTGAAGCTTTCTTT. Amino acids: CSAGGPMNTEAFF.

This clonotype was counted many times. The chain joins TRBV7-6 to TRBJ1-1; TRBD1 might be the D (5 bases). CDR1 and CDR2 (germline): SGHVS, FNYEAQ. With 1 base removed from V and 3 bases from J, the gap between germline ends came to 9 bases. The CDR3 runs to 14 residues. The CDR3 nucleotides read TGTGCCAGCAGCTTAGGTGACAGTTACACTGAAGCTTTCTTT. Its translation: CASSLGDSYTEAFF.

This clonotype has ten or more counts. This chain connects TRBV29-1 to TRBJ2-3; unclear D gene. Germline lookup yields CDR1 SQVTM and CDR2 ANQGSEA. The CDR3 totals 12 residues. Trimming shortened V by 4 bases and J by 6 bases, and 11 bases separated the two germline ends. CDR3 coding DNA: TGCAGCGTTGGCGGTATGGGGGATACGCAGTATTTT. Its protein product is CSVGGMGDTQYF.

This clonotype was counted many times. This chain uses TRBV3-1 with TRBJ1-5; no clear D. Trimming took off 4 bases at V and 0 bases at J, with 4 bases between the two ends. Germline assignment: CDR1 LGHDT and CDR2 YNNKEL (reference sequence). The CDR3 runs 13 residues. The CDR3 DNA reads TGTGCCAGCAGCCTTAATAGCAATCAGCCCCAGCATTTT. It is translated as CASSLNSNQPQHF.

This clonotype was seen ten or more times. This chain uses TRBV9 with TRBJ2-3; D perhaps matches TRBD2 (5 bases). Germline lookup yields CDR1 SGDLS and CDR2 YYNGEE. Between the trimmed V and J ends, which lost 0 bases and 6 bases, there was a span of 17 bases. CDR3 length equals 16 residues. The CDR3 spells CASSVAPLGDRDTQYF. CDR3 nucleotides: TGTGCCAGCAGCGTAGCCCCACTAGGAGATAGGGATACGCAGTATTTT. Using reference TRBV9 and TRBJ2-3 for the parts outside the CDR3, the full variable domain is DSGVTQTPKHLITATGQRVTLRCSPRSGDLSVYWYQQSLDQGLQFLIQYYNGEERAKGNILERFSAQQFPDLHSELNLSSLELGDSALYFCASSVAPLGDRDTQYFGPGTRLTVL.

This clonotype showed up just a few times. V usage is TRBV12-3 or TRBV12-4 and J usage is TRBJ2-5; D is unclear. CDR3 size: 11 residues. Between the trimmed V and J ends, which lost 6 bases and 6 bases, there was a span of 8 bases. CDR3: CASSSGKTQYF. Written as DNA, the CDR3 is TGTGCCAGCAGCTCAGGAAAGACCCAGTACTTC.

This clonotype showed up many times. The CDR3 DNA reads as TGTGCCAGCAGTTTTGCAGGGCAGACCGGGGAGCTGTTTTTT. Amino acid sequence: CASSFAGQTGELFF. This rearrangement joins TRBV12-3 or TRBV12-4 to TRBJ2-2; TRBD1 is a possible D gene (5 bases). The CDR3 length is 14 residues. V lost 3 bases to trimming and J lost 5 bases, with 10 bases between them.

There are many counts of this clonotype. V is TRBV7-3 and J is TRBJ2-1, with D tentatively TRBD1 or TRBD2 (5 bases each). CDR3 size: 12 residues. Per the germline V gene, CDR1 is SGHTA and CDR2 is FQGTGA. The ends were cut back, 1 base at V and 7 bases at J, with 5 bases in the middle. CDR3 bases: TGTGCCAGCAGCTTAAGGGGGAATGAGCAGTTCTTC. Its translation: CASSLRGNEQFF.

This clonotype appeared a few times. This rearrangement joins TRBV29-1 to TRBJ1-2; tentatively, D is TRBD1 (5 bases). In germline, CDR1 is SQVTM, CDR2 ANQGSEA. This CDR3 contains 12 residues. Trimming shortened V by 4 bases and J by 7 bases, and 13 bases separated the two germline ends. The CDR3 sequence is CSVAIGQGGYTF. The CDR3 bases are TGCAGCGTTGCAATCGGCCAGGGTGGCTACACCTTC.

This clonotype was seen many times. The CDR3: CASSNDPTDTQYF. DNA of the CDR3: TGCGCCAGCAGCAACGACCCCACAGATACGCAGTATTTT. The J gene is TRBJ2-3, the V gene TRBV5-1; D unclear. Looked up from germline, CDR1 is SGHRS and CDR2 is YFSETQ. Trimming removed 4 bases from V and 2 bases from J, with 8 bases in between. The CDR3 runs 13 residues.

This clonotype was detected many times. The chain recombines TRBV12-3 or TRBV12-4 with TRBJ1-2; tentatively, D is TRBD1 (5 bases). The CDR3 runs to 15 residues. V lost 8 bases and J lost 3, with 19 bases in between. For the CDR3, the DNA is TGTGCCAGCTACCCTACGGAATGGGGGGACTATGGCTACACCTTC. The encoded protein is CASYPTEWGDYGYTF.

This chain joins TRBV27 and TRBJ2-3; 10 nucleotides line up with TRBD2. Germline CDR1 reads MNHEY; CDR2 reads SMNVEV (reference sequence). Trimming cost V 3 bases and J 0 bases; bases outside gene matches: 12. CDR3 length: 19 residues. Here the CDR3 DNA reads TGTGCCAGCAGTTTCTCGGGACTAGCGCCGAGTGCTAGCACAGATACGCAGTATTTT. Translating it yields CASSFSGLAPSASTDTQYF.

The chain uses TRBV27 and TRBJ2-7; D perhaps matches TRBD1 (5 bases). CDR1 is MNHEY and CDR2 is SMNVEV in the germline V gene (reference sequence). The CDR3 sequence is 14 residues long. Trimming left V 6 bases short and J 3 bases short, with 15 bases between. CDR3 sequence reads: CASSHQGLGYEQYF. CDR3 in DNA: TGTGCCAGCAGCCATCAGGGTTTGGGCTACGAGCAGTACTTC.

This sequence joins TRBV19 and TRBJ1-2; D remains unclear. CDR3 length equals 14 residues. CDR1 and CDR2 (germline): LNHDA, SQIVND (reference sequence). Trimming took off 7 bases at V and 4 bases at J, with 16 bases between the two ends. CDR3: CASKDGSAGYGYTF. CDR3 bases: TGTGCCAGTAAAGACGGCAGTGCGGGCTATGGCTACACCTTC.

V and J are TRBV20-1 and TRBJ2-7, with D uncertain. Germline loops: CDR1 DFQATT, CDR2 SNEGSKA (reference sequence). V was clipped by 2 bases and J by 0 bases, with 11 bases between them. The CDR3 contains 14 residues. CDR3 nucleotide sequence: TGCAGTGCTAGACGAGATACTAACTCCTACGAGCAGTACGTC. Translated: CSARRDTNSYEQYV.

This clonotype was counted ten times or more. In DNA form, the CDR3 reads TGCGCCAGCAGCTTGGCGGGACCCAAATCCGGGGAGCTGTTTTTT. Encoded protein: CASSLAGPKSGELFF. V usage is TRBV5-1 and J usage is TRBJ2-2, with D perhaps being TRBD1 or TRBD2 (5 bases each). The ends were cut back, 0 bases at V and 6 bases at J, with 12 bases in the middle. The CDR3 has 15 residues. Germline V gene sequence: CDR1 SGHRS, CDR2 YFSETQ.

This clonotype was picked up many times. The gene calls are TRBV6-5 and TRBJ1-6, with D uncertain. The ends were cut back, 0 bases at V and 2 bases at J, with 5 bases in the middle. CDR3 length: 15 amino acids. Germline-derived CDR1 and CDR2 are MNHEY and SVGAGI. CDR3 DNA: TGTGCCAGCAGTTACTCCGGGGCCTATAATTCACCCCTCCACTTT. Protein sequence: CASSYSGAYNSPLHF.

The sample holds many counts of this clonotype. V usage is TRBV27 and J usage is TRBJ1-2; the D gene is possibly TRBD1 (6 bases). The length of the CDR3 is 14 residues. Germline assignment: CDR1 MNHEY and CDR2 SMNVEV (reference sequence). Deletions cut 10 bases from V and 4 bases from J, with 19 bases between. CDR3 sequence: CATQRQGRPYGYTF. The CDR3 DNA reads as TGTGCCACCCAGAGGCAGGGGCGACCCTATGGCTACACCTTC.

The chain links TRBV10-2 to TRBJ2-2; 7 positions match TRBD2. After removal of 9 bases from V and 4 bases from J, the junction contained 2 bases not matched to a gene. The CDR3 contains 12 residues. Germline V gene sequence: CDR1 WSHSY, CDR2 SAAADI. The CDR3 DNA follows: TGCGCCAGACGGGGGGTCACCGGGGAGCTGTTTTTT. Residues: CARRGVTGELFF.

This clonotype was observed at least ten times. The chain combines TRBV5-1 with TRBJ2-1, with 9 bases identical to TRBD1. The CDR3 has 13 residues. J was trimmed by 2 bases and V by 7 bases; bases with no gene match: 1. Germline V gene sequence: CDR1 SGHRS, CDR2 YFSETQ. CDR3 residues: CASGTGTYNEQFF. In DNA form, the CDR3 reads TGCGCCAGCGGGACAGGGACCTACAATGAGCAGTTCTTC.

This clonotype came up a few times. The CDR3 spells CASMRALNEKLFF. The CDR3 DNA follows: TGTGCCAGCATGCGGGCCCTGAATGAAAAACTGTTTTTT. The rearrangement joins TRBV6-1 to TRBJ1-4; D is unclear. Germline CDR1 and CDR2: MNHNS and SASEGT. V lost 7 bases and J 5 bases, leaving 11 bases between the germline ends. This CDR3 has 13 residues.

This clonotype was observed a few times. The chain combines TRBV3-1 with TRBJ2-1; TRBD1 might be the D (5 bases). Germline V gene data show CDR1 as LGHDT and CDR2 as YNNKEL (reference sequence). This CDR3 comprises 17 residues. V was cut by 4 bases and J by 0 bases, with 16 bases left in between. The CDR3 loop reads CASSPRPDSSSYNEQFF. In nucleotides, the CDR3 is TGTGCCAGCAGCCCGCGCCCCGACAGCAGCTCCTACAATGAGCAGTTCTTC.

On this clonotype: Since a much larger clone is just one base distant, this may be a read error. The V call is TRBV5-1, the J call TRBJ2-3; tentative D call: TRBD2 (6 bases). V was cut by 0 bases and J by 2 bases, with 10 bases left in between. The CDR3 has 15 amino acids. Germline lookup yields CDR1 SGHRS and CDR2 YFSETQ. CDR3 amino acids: CASSLVPGDTDTQYF. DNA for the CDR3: TGCGCCAGCAGCTTGGTTCCGGGGGACACAGATACGCAGTATTTT.

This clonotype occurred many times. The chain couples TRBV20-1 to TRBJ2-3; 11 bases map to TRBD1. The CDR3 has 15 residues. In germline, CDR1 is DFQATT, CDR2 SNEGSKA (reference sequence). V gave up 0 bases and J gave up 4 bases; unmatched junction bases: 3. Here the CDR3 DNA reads TGCAGTGCTAGAGATTGGGGACAGGGGGCAGATACGCAGTATTTT. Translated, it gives CSARDWGQGADTQYF.

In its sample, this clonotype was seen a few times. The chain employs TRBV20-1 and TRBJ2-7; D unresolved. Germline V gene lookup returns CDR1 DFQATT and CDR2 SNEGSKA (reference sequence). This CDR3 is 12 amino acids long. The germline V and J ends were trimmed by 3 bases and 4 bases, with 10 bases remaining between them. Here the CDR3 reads CSASSLGYEQYF. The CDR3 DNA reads TGCAGTGCTAGTTCCCTGGGTTACGAGCAGTACTTC.

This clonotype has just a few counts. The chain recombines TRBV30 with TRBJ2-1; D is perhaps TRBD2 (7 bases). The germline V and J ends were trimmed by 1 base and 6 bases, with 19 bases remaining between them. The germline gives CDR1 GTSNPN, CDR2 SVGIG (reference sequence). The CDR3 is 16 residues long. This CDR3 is CAWSGFRGALINEQFF. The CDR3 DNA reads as TGTGCCTGGAGTGGATTTCGGGGGGCCCTTATCAATGAGCAGTTCTTC.

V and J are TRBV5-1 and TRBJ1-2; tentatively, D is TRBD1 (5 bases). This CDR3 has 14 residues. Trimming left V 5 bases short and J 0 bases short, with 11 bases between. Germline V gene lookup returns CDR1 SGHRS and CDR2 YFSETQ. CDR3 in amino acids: CASRRDPPNYGYTF. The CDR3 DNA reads TGCGCCAGCAGACGGGACCCCCCTAACTATGGCTACACCTTC.